Included here is one T cell receptor beta chain sequence, with context. Method: immunoSEQ multiplex PCR; TCRdb's copy keeps in-frame clones and lacks some. The data hold about 170,000 clones, with around four fifths observed a single time. This sample is part of a study of blood T cell repertoires in COVID-19. Enrollees, about 18 to 89 years old, lived in fewer than 25 US areas. Assignments of participants to cohorts depended upon their own reported clinical history. Germline V CDR1 and CDR2: SGHNT, YENEEA. The V and J ends lost 0 bases and 5 bases respectively, with 10 bases between them. The CDR3 is 14 residues long.

The V and J genes are TRBV11-3 and TRBJ1-1; D uncertain. The material sequenced was PBMCs or T cells enriched from blood (not recorded which). The source of this sequence is a woman in her 50s who had recovered from COVID-19. In DNA form, the CDR3 reads TGTGCCAGCAGCTTAGAGAGATCGGGGACTGAAGCTTTCTTT. Encoded protein: CASSLERSGTEAFF.